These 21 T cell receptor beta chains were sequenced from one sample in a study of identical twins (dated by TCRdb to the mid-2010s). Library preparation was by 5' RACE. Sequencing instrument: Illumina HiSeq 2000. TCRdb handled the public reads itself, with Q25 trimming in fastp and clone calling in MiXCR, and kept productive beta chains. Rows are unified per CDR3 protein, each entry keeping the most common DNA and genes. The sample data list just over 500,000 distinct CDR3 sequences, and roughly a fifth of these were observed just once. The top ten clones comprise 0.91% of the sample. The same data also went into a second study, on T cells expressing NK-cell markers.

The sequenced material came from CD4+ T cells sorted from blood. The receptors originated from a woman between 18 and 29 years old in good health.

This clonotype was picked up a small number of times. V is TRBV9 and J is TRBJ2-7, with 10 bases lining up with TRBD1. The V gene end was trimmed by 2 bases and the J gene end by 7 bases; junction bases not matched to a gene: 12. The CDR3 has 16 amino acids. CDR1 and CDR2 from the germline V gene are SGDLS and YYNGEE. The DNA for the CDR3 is TGTGCCAGCAGCGTCTCGGGACAGGGGAGAATCGGGGAGCAGTACTTC. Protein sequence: CASSVSGQGRIGEQYF.

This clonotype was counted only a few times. The CDR3 region is CASSQSTRYNEQFF. The CDR3, as DNA: TGCGCCAGCAGCCAAAGCACTCGCTACAATGAGCAGTTCTTC. The rearrangement links TRBV4-3 to TRBJ2-1; D not certain. V lost 2 bases and J 3 bases, leaving 8 bases between the germline ends. The CDR3 is 14 residues long. Germline assignment: CDR1 LGHNA and CDR2 YSLEER.

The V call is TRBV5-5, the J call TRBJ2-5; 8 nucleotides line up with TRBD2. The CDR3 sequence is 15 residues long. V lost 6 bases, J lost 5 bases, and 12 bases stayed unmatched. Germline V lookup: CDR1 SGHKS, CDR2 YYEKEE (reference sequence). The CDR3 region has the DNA TGTGCCAGCAACCTCAGGGCGGGGGGCGAGGAGACCCAGTACTTC. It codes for CASNLRAGGEETQYF.

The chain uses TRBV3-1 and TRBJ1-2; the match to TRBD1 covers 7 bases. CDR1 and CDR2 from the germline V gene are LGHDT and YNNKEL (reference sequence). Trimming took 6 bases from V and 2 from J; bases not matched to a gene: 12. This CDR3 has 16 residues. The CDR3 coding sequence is TGTGCCAGCAGACTTTGGACAGGCTCCTTCAACTATGGCTACACCTTC. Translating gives CASRLWTGSFNYGYTF.

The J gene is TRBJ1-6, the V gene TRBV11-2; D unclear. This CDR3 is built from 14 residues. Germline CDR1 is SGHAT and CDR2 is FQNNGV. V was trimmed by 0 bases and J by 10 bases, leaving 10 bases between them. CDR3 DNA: TGTGCCAGCAGCTTAGATCTTCGAATATCACCCCTCCACTTT. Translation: CASSLDLRISPLHF.

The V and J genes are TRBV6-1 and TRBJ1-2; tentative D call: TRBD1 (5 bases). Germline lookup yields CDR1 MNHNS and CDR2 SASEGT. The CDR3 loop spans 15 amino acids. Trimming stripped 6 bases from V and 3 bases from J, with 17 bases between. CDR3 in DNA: TGTGCCAGCAGCTCCCCAGGGAGCGGGGACTATGGCTACACCTTC. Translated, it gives CASSSPGSGDYGYTF.

The CDR3 sequence is CASSQEQAGVGEQYF. The DNA of the CDR3 is TGTGCCAGCAGCCAAGAACAAGCGGGAGTGGGCGAGCAGTACTTC. The chain employs TRBV3-1 and TRBJ2-7, with TRBD2 matching 8 bases. Germline lookup yields CDR1 LGHDT and CDR2 YNNKEL (reference sequence). The J segment lost 6 bases and the V segment lost 0 bases, leaving 7 bases of the junction unmatched. This CDR3 comprises 15 residues.

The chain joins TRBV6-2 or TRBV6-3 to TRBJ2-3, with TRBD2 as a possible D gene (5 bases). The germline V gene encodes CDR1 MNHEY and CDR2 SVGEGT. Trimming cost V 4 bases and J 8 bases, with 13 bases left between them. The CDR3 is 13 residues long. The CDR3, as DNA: TGTGCCAGCAGTTCCGGGCCGGCGGGTACGCAGTATTTT. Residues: CASSSGPAGTQYF.

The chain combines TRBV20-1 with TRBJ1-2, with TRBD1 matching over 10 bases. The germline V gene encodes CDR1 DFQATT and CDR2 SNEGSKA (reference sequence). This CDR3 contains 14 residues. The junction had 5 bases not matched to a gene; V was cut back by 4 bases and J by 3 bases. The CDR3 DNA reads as TGCAGTGCTACCGGGACAGGGGTTGACTATGGCTACACCTTC. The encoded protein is CSATGTGVDYGYTF.

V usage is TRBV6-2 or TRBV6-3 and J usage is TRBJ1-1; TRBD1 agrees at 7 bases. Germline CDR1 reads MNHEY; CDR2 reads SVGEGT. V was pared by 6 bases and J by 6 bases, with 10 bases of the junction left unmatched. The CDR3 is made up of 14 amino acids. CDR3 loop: CASSAYRGKAEAFF. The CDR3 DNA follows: TGTGCCAGCAGCGCTTACAGGGGAAAAGCTGAAGCTTTCTTT.

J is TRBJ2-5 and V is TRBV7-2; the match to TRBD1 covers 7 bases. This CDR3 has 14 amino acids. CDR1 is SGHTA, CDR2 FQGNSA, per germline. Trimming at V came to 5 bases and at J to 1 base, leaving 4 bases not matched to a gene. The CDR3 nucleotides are TGTGCCAGCAGCCGGGGACAGACCCAAGAGACCCAGTACTTC. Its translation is CASSRGQTQETQYF.

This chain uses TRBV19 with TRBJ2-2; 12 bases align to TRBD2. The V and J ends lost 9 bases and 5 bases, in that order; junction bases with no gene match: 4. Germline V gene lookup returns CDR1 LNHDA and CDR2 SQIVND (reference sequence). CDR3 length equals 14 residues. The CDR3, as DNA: TGTGCCAGCCGGACTAGCGGGGCAACCGGGGAGCTGTTTTTT. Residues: CASRTSGATGELFF.

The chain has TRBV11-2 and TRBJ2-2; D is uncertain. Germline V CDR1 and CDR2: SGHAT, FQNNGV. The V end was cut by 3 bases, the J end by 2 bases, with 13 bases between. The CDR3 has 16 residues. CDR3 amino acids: CASSFLYGINTGELFF. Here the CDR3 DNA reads TGTGCCAGCAGCTTCCTCTATGGGATAAACACCGGGGAGCTGTTTTTT.

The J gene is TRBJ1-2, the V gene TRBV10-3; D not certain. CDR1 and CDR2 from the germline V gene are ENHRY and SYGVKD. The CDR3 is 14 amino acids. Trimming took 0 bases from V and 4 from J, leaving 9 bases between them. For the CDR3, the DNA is TGTGCCATCAGTGAGTCACGACCACCCTATGGCTACACCTTC. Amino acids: CAISESRPPYGYTF.

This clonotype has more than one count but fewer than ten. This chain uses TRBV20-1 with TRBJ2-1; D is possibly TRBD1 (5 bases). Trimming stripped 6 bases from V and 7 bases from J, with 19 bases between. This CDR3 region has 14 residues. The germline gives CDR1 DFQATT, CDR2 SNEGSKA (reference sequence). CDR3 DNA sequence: TGCAGTGCCACTATATTTGGAAGGGGAAATGAGCAGTTCTTC. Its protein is CSATIFGRGNEQFF.

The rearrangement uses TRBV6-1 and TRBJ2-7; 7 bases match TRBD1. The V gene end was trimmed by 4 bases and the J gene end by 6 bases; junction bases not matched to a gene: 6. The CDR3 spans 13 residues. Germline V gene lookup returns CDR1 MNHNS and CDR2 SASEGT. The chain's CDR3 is CASSGQGMGEQYF. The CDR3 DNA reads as TGTGCCAGCAGTGGACAGGGTATGGGCGAGCAGTACTTC.

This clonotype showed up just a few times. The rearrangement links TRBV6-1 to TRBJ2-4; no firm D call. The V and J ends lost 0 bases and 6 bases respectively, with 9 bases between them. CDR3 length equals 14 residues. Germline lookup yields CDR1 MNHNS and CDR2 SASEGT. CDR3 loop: CASSEAQFINIQYF. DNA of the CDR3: TGTGCCAGCAGTGAAGCGCAGTTCATAAACATTCAGTACTTC.

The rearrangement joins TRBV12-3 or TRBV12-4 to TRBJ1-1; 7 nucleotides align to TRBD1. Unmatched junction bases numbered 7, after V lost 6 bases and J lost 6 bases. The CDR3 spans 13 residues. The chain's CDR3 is CASRLTGRAEAFF. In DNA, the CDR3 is TGTGCCAGCAGACTGACAGGGAGGGCTGAAGCTTTCTTT.

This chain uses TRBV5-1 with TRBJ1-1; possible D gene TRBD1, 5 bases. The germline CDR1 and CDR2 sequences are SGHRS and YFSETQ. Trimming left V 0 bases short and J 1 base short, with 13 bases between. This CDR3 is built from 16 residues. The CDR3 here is CASSLGGTVGNTEAFF. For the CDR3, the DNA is TGCGCCAGCAGCTTGGGCGGGACGGTCGGGAACACTGAAGCTTTCTTT.

Here the CDR3 reads CATSRGQANTGELFF. For the CDR3, the DNA is TGTGCCACCAGCAGAGGACAGGCGAACACCGGGGAGCTGTTTTTT. The V gene is TRBV15, the J gene TRBJ2-2, with D possibly being TRBD1 (6 bases). The ends were cut back, 1 base at V and 0 bases at J, with 6 bases in the middle. The CDR3 consists of 15 residues. Germline CDR1 reads LNHNV; CDR2 reads YYDKDF (reference sequence). The entire variable domain, with the rest obtained from reference TRBV15 and TRBJ2-2, is as follows: DAMVIQNPRYQVTQFGKPVTLSCSQTLNHNVMYWYQQKSSQAPKLLFHYYDKDFNNEADTPDNFQSRRPNTSFCFLDIRSPGLGDTAMYLCATSRGQANTGELFFGEGSRLTVL.

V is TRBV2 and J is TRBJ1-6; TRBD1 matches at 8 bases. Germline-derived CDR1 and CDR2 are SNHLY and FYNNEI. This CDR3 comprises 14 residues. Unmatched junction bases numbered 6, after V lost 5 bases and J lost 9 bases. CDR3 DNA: TGTGCCAGCAGTTACGACAGGGGTCGTTCACCCCTCCACTTT. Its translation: CASSYDRGRSPLHF.